A selection of T cell receptor beta chains follows, all from one sample in a study of blood T cell repertoires in COVID-19. Only in-frame clones appear in the TCRdb table, and some are missing; sequencing was by immunoSEQ multiplex PCR. Here the sample spans under 350,000 clones, approximately 90% being singletons. The sample taken for sequencing was peripheral blood. Every receptor here comes from a man in his forties with acute or convalescent COVID-19. Each CDR3 is given with its conserved first and last residue. Fields, in order: D gene, V gene, J gene, clone size, CDR3 DNA, CDR3 protein. A D gene is named only where the DNA matches it firmly. Clone size appears in some rows only: once, few, many, or a class for an expanded clone.

>TRBD2|TRBV5-5|TRBJ2-2|.
TGTGCCAGCAGCTTGGTTGGGCGGGGGGACACCGGGGAGCTGTTTTTT
CASSLVGRGDTGELFF
>TRBD1|TRBV19|TRBJ2-7|.
TGTGCCAGTAGCTTTACAGGGGGCAGCGAGCAGTACTTC
CASSFTGGSEQYF
>TRBD2|TRBV2|TRBJ2-7|.
TGTGCCAGCAGTGAAAGAAGGAGGCGGGGGGGCGGTGAGCAGTACTTC
CASSERRRRGGGEQYF
>TRBD1|TRBV11-2|TRBJ1-2|.
TGTGCCAGCAGCTTAGATGCCGGGACAGGGGCCTATGGCTACACCTTC
CASSLDAGTGAYGYTF
>TRBD1|TRBV6-5|TRBJ1-2|.
TGTGCCAGCAGTTACGGACAGGAGATCTATGGCTACACCTTC
CASSYGQEIYGYTF
>TRBD1|TRBV30|TRBJ1-5|.
TGTGCCTGGAGTGGGGGGACAGGGGGCTACAATCAGCCCCAGCATTTT
CAWSGGTGGYNQPQHF
>TRBD1|TRBV27|TRBJ1-6|few
TGTGCCAGCAGTTTAAACAGGGGTAATAATTCACCCCTCCACTTT
CASSLNRGNNSPLHF
>.|TRBV11-2|TRBJ1-2|.
TGTGCCAGCAGCCCTATACGACTCGGGGGCTACACCTTC
CASSPIRLGGYTF
>TRBD1|TRBV5-1|TRBJ2-3|.
TGCGCCAGCAGCGGCAAGGGGGCCTCTGGGACAGATACGCAGTATTTT
CASSGKGASGTDTQYF
>.|TRBV18|TRBJ1-2|.
TGTGCCAGCTCACCAACTCGGGGATACTATGGCTACACCTTC
CASSPTRGYYGYTF
>TRBD1|TRBV5-1|TRBJ1-1|.
TGCGCCAGCAGCTTGGGGACAGGGGGATTGGGCACTGAAGCTTTCTTT
CASSLGTGGLGTEAFF
>.|TRBV29-1|TRBJ1-2|.
TGCAGCGTTGAAGGCGGCCGGGCAGGGCAGGATGGCTACACCTTC
CSVEGGRAGQDGYTF
>TRBD1|TRBV24-1|TRBJ2-1|.
TGTGCCACCAGTGATAGGGATGGACAGGGGGCGCTGAATGAGCAGTTCTTC
CATSDRDGQGALNEQFF
>TRBD1|TRBV2|TRBJ2-1|once
TGTGCCAGCAGCGAGGGGACAGGGAGGAATGAGCAGTTCTTC
CASSEGTGRNEQFF
>TRBD2|TRBV5-6|TRBJ2-1|.
TGTGCCAGCAGCTTACTAGCGGGCCTGCGCCCCTCCTACAATGAGCAGTTCTTC
CASSLLAGLRPSYNEQFF
>.|TRBV19|TRBJ2-1|.
TGTGCCAGTAGTCCCGACGGGGGGCCCCAAGGCAATGAGCAGTTCTTC
CASSPDGGPQGNEQFF
>TRBD2|TRBV7-8|TRBJ2-1|.
TGTGCCAGCAGCTTATCTTGGTGGACTAGCGGTTATGCCTACAATGAGCAGTTCTTC
CASSLSWWTSGYAYNEQFF
>TRBD2|TRBV7-9|TRBJ2-2|.
TGTGCCAGCAGGGCTAGCGGGGGTAACACCGGGGAGCTGTTTTTT
CASRASGGNTGELFF
>.|TRBV7-8|TRBJ2-7|.
TGTGCCAGCAGCTTAGTATCCTCCTACGAGCAGTACTTC
CASSLVSSYEQYF
>.|TRBV10-1|TRBJ1-1|.
TGCGCCAGCAGTGACAGTTGGGGAGCGAACACTGAAGCTTTCTTT
CASSDSWGANTEAFF
>.|TRBV4-1|TRBJ2-1|.
TGCGCCAGCAGCCTATCCGGGACTCGAAACAATGAGCAGTTCTTC
CASSLSGTRNNEQFF
>TRBD1|TRBV6-2/TRBV6-3|TRBJ2-7|.
TGTGCCAGCAGTTATACCGGGACAGTAGGGACCTACGAGCAGTACTTC
CASSYTGTVGTYEQYF
>.|TRBV3-1/TRBV3-2|TRBJ2-1|.
TGTGCCAGCACCCCGGGGGTCTCCTACAATGAGCAGTTCTTC
CASTPGVSYNEQFF
>TRBD1|TRBV5-1|TRBJ2-1|.
TGCGCCAGCGGGGGACAGGGGCAGTACAATGAGCAGTTCTTC
CASGGQGQYNEQFF
>TRBD1|TRBV6-5|TRBJ2-7|.
TGTGCCAGCAAAAAGGGGACAGGGGTGTACGAGCAGTACTTC
CASKKGTGVYEQYF
>TRBD1|TRBV29-1|TRBJ1-2|.
TGCAGCGTTGGGACAGGGGGAGGCGATGGCTACACCTTC
CSVGTGGGDGYTF
>.|TRBV5-1|TRBJ1-2|.
TGCGCCAGCAGCCCTTCGGGAGTACGGTCTAACTATGGCTACACCTTC
CASSPSGVRSNYGYTF
>.|TRBV7-2|TRBJ1-3|.
TGTGCCAGCAGCAACGACTCCGGAAACACCATATATTTT
CASSNDSGNTIYF
>TRBD2|TRBV18|TRBJ2-1|.
TGTGCCAGCTCTCGGACTAGCGGGGGGGTAGGCAATGAGCAGTTCTTC
CASSRTSGGVGNEQFF
>TRBD1|TRBV5-5|TRBJ1-2|.
TGTGCCAGCAGCTGGGGGCAGGGGGCCCAATATGGCTACACCTTC
CASSWGQGAQYGYTF
>.|TRBV5-1|TRBJ2-1|.
TGCGCCAGCAGCTTGGTAGTTGGTTTGGACAATGAGCAGTTCTTC
CASSLVVGLDNEQFF
>.|TRBV9|TRBJ2-6|.
TGTGCCAGCAAGAGGGCTGGGGCCAACGTCCTGACTTTC
CASKRAGANVLTF
>.|TRBV7-2|TRBJ1-5|.
TGTGCCAGCAGCCCCTGGGCAGTCAATCAGCCCCAGCATTTT
CASSPWAVNQPQHF
>TRBD2|TRBV9|TRBJ2-3|.
TGTGCCAGCAGCCCTGGGAGGGGAATGGGGGGCACAGATACGCAGTATTTT
CASSPGRGMGGTDTQYF
>.|TRBV20-1|TRBJ1-1|.
TGCAGTGCTAGAGCCCAGGGCCTAGCTTTCTTT
CSARAQGLAFF
>.|TRBV5-4|TRBJ1-5|.
TGTGCCAGCAGCTTGGAACAGAATCAGCCCCAGCATTTT
CASSLEQNQPQHF
>.|TRBV6-5|TRBJ1-2|.
TGTGCCAGCAGTTACAAGGGAGGCGGCTATGGCTACACCTTC
CASSYKGGGYGYTF
>TRBD1|TRBV19|TRBJ1-2|.
TGTGCCAGTAGCCTACAGGGGGATCTCGTAGGCTACACCTTC
CASSLQGDLVGYTF
>.|TRBV5-1|TRBJ1-3|.
TGCGCCAGCAGCAGAGACAGTACCAGCTCTACCATATATTTT
CASSRDSTSSTIYF
>TRBD1|TRBV11-2|TRBJ2-7|.
TGTGCCAGCAGCTTAACAGGGGCGGGTGTGGAGCAGTACTTC
CASSLTGAGVEQYF
>TRBD1|TRBV30|TRBJ1-2|.
TGTGCCTGGAGTCGGACAGGGAGTCCATATGGCTACACCTTC
CAWSRTGSPYGYTF
>TRBD1|TRBV15|TRBJ2-1|once
TGTGCCACCAGTCGGACAGGGAGCTACTCCTACAATGAGCAGTTCTTC
CATSRTGSYSYNEQFF
>.|TRBV19|TRBJ1-3|.
TGTGCCAGTAGTATAACGAGAGTTGCGGGGGGAAACACCATATATTTT
CASSITRVAGGNTIYF
>TRBD1|TRBV5-1|TRBJ2-1|.
TGCGCCAGCAGCCCGGACAGGCCCCCCTACAATGAGCAGTTCTTC
CASSPDRPPYNEQFF
>TRBD2|TRBV11-3|TRBJ2-1|.
TGTGCCAGCAGCGTGGGGGCTGGGACTAGCGGGGGTAATGAGCAGTTCTTC
CASSVGAGTSGGNEQFF
>TRBD1|TRBV24-1|TRBJ2-1|.
TGTGCCACCAGTGATTCTATCCAGGACAGGGAGAGCTACAATGAGCAGTTCTTC
CATSDSIQDRESYNEQFF
>TRBD1|TRBV7-3|TRBJ1-1|few
TGTGCCAGCAGCTTAATTCCAGGGGGCTCGACTGAAGCTTTCTTT
CASSLIPGGSTEAFF
>.|TRBV5-1|TRBJ2-3|.
TGCGCCAGCAGCTTGGAAGGCGGGGGACACTCCACAGATACGCAGTATTTT
CASSLEGGGHSTDTQYF
>.|TRBV5-1|TRBJ1-1|once
TGCGCCAGCAGCTTGAACGGGGGGAACGCTGAAGCTTTCTTT
CASSLNGGNAEAFF
>TRBD1|TRBV2|TRBJ2-3|once
TGTGCCAGCGACGGCCAGGGGGTTTCAGATACGCAGTATTTT
CASDGQGVSDTQYF
>.|TRBV5-1|TRBJ1-2|.
TGCGCCAGCAGCCCCCGGGAATCGTACTATGGCTACACCTTC
CASSPRESYYGYTF
>TRBD2|TRBV5-6|TRBJ2-3|.
TGTGCCAGCAGCTTTGGGCCTAGCGGGGGCTCAGATACGCAGTATTTT
CASSFGPSGGSDTQYF
>.|TRBV29-1|TRBJ1-2|.
TGCAGCGTTGAACCCGTTGACTATGGCTACACCTTC
CSVEPVDYGYTF
>TRBD1|TRBV24-1|TRBJ2-7|.
TGTGCCACCAGTGACTCCTTGGGGGGACAGGGCTACGAGCAGTACTTC
CATSDSLGGQGYEQYF
>.|TRBV5-1|TRBJ1-2|.
TGCGCCAGCAGCACCGCCGGAGGCCAGAACTATGGCTACACCTTC
CASSTAGGQNYGYTF
>.|TRBV2|TRBJ2-7|.
TGTGCCAGCAGTGTGGTAGGGGACGAGCAGTACTTC
CASSVVGDEQYF
>.|TRBV5-1|TRBJ2-1|.
TGCGCCAGCAGCTTAAGTACATACTACAATGAGCAGTTCTTC
CASSLSTYYNEQFF
>.|TRBV6-1|TRBJ1-3|once
TGTGCCAGCAGTTCCGTCGGAAACACCATATATTTT
CASSSVGNTIYF
>TRBD1|TRBV9|TRBJ1-4|.
TGTGCCAGCAGCGCGGGGACAGGGAGCCCCGAAAAACTGTTTTTT
CASSAGTGSPEKLFF
>.|TRBV19|TRBJ2-1|.
TGTGCCAGTAGTCCACTAGGGTCCTACAATGAGCAGTTCTTC
CASSPLGSYNEQFF